A single sample is the source of the 24 T cell receptor beta chains below, sequenced in a study of blood T cell repertoires in COVID-19. Some clones are missing from TCRdb's copy, which holds only in-frame ones; the method was immunoSEQ multiplex PCR. Here the sample spans some 340,000 clones, around 83% being singletons. Sequencing input: PBMCs or T cells enriched from blood (not recorded which). The receptors derive from a woman aged 45-65 years who had recovered from COVID-19.

Only a few counts were recorded for this clone. The chain uses TRBV14 and TRBJ2-5; no clear D. The CDR3 is 14 amino acids. CDR1 and CDR2 (germline): SGHDN, FVKESK. Trimming shortened V by 1 base and J by 5 bases, and 11 bases separated the two germline ends. The chain's CDR3 is CASSQGARSETQYF. CDR3 nucleotide sequence: TGTGCCAGCAGCCAAGGGGCCCGGTCCGAGACCCAGTACTTC.

CDR3 loop: CASSLGTSGYEQYF. Written as DNA, the CDR3 is TGTGCCAGCAGTCTCGGGACTAGCGGCTACGAGCAGTACTTC. The chain couples TRBV6-2 or TRBV6-3 to TRBJ2-7; TRBD2 agrees at 11 bases. Germline values: CDR1 MNHEY, CDR2 SVGEGT. This CDR3 has 14 amino acids. V gave up 5 bases and J gave up 3 bases; unmatched junction bases: 3.

This chain links TRBV29-1 with TRBJ2-1; 7 nucleotides line up with TRBD1. The germline CDR1 and CDR2 sequences are SQVTM and ANQGSEA. The CDR3 length is 16 residues. The V gene end was trimmed by 0 bases and the J gene end by 3 bases; junction bases not matched to a gene: 8. CDR3 coding DNA: TGCAGCGTTGAAGATGCGACAGGGAAGATCTACAATGAGCAGTTCTTC. Protein: CSVEDATGKIYNEQFF.

The chain links TRBV6-5 to TRBJ1-6; D call uncertain. The CDR3 loop spans 14 amino acids. CDR1 is MNHEY and CDR2 is SVGAGI in the germline V gene. The V and J ends lost 5 bases and 10 bases respectively, with 15 bases between them. CDR3 nucleotides: TGTGCCAGCAGTCCACCGGAGAGAGGATCACCCCTCCACTTT. Translating gives CASSPPERGSPLHF.

This sequence joins TRBV5-1 and TRBJ2-7; a weak D match, TRBD1 (6 bases). CDR1 and CDR2 from the germline V gene are SGHRS and YFSETQ. The CDR3 runs 14 residues. Trimming stripped 0 bases from V and 2 bases from J, with 9 bases between. Written as DNA, the CDR3 is TGCGCCAGCAGCTTGGTATCAGGGGCCTACGAGCAGTACTTC. As protein: CASSLVSGAYEQYF.

The V call is TRBV2, the J call TRBJ1-2, with 7 bases lining up with TRBD1. Germline CDR1 and CDR2: SNHLY and FYNNEI. The J segment lost 8 bases and the V segment lost 5 bases, leaving 14 bases of the junction unmatched. The CDR3 contains 15 residues. CDR3 loop: CASSNDREGAAGYTF. The DNA of the CDR3 is TGTGCCAGCAGTAATGACAGGGAAGGGGCTGCCGGCTACACCTTC.

This chain joins TRBV6-2 or TRBV6-3 and TRBJ2-3; 9 positions agree with TRBD1. This CDR3 has 16 amino acids. V gave up 0 bases and J gave up 7 bases; unmatched junction bases: 8. Per germline, CDR1 MNHEY and CDR2 SVGEGT. The CDR3 reads CASSYSPGQGLNTQYF. CDR3 nucleotide sequence: TGTGCCAGCAGTTACTCCCCGGGACAGGGATTGAATACGCAGTATTTT.

This chain links TRBV18 with TRBJ2-7, with 7 bases matching TRBD1. CDR3 length: 15 amino acids. Germline loops: CDR1 KGHSH, CDR2 LQKENI. V was pared by 3 bases and J by 2 bases, with 7 bases of the junction left unmatched. CDR3 in amino acids: CASSPGQIPTYEQYF. CDR3 nucleotides: TGTGCCAGCTCACCGGGACAGATCCCTACCTACGAGCAGTACTTC.

A single count supports this clone. V is TRBV6-5 and J is TRBJ1-1, with a possible D match to TRBD1 (5 bases). This CDR3 comprises 14 residues. Germline-derived CDR1 and CDR2 are MNHEY and SVGAGI. With 2 bases removed from V and 1 base from J, the gap between germline ends came to 8 bases. The CDR3 protein is CASSYADKNTEAFF. The CDR3 DNA reads TGTGCCAGCAGTTACGCGGACAAGAACACTGAAGCTTTCTTT.

This clone came up a few times. The chain combines TRBV27 with TRBJ1-4, with D unresolved. CDR1 is MNHEY and CDR2 is SMNVEV in the germline V gene (reference sequence). Trimming left V 2 bases short and J 14 bases short, with 15 bases between. This CDR3 region has 13 residues. For the CDR3, the DNA is TGTGCCAGCAGTTTACGGGGTGTGGGTAAGCTGTTTTTT. Translating gives CASSLRGVGKLFF.

V is TRBV5-1 and J is TRBJ2-5, with a possible D match to TRBD1 (6 bases). The V gene's germline CDR1 is SGHRS and CDR2 YFSETQ. The CDR3 sequence is 14 residues long. V lost 0 bases, J lost 3 bases, and 9 bases lay in between. Here the CDR3 reads CASSLDAGEETQYF. The CDR3 DNA follows: TGCGCCAGCAGCTTGGATGCAGGGGAAGAGACCCAGTACTTC.

Ten or more counts support this clone. The rearrangement links TRBV4-1 to TRBJ2-7, with D possibly being TRBD2 (6 bases). The germline V gene encodes CDR1 MGHRA and CDR2 YSYEKL. V was clipped by 4 bases and J by 0 bases, with 10 bases between them. This CDR3 spans 14 amino acids. The CDR3: CASSRGDGSYEQYF. The CDR3 DNA follows: TGCGCCAGCAGCCGGGGGGACGGCTCCTACGAGCAGTACTTC.

The chain uses TRBV5-4 and TRBJ2-1; 12 bases map to TRBD2. The CDR3 loop spans 20 amino acids. Looked up from germline, CDR1 is SGHNT and CDR2 is YYREEE (reference sequence). With V trimmed by 4 bases and J by 0 bases, 14 bases remained unmatched. This chain's CDR3 is CASSPGGASGRASSYNEQFF. The CDR3 nucleotides are TGTGCCAGCAGCCCGGGGGGGGCTAGCGGGAGGGCGAGCTCCTACAATGAGCAGTTCTTC. Together with reference TRBV5-4 and TRBJ2-1, the CDR3 gives the full variable domain: ETGVTQSPTHLIKTRGQQVTLRCSSQSGHNTVSWYQQALGQGPQFIFQYYREEENGRGNFPPRFSGLQFPNYSSELNVNALELDDSALYLCASSPGGASGRASSYNEQFFGPGTRLTVL.

This chain joins TRBV5-1 and TRBJ1-2, with TRBD1 matching 8 bases. The CDR3 runs 15 residues. Per germline, CDR1 SGHRS and CDR2 YFSETQ. The junction had 4 bases not matched to a gene; V was cut back by 0 bases and J by 3 bases. CDR3 DNA: TGCGCCAGCAGCTTGGGACAGGGGAGACACTATGGCTACACCTTC. It specifies CASSLGQGRHYGYTF.

In its sample, this clone was seen once. V is TRBV9 and J is TRBJ2-1; perhaps TRBD1 as D (7 bases). Deletions cut 6 bases from V and 8 bases from J, with 18 bases between. CDR1 SGDLS and CDR2 YYNGEE come from the germline V gene. The length of the CDR3 is 14 residues. The CDR3 loop reads CASTHRGRGDEQFF. CDR3 coding DNA: TGTGCCAGCACCCATAGGGGCAGGGGGGATGAGCAGTTCTTC.

The gene calls are TRBV7-9 and TRBJ2-3; D call uncertain. CDR1 SEHNR and CDR2 FQNEAQ come from the germline V gene (reference sequence). V lost 0 bases to trimming and J lost 1 base, with 8 bases between them. The CDR3 runs 15 residues. The CDR3 nucleotides read TGTGCCAGCAGCTTAGCCCCTCCGGGCACAGATACGCAGTATTTT. Protein sequence: CASSLAPPGTDTQYF.

This sequence joins TRBV19 and TRBJ1-5; D not certain. The V gene lost 6 bases and the J gene lost 2 bases, with 14 bases spanning the gap. There are 15 residues in the CDR3. Germline-derived CDR1 and CDR2 are LNHDA and SQIVND (reference sequence). CDR3 residues: CASRGKSGGNQPQHF. The CDR3 DNA follows: TGTGCCAGTAGGGGAAAAAGCGGAGGCAATCAGCCCCAGCATTTT.

This chain links TRBV7-9 with TRBJ2-2; D is ambiguous. CDR3 size: 14 residues. Trimming shortened V by 2 bases and J by 1 base, and 5 bases separated the two germline ends. The V gene's germline CDR1 is SEHNR and CDR2 FQNEAQ (reference sequence). The CDR3 DNA sequence: TGTGCCAGCAGCTTAAATATGAACACCGGGGAGCTGTTTTTT. Translating it yields CASSLNMNTGELFF.

The chain is built from TRBV2 and TRBJ2-3, with 7 nucleotides matching TRBD2. CDR1 is SNHLY, CDR2 FYNNEI, per germline. Trimming at V came to 6 bases and at J to 0 bases, leaving 6 bases not matched to a gene. This CDR3 contains 15 residues. The chain's CDR3 is CASRKLAASTDTQYF. CDR3 bases: TGTGCCAGCAGGAAGCTAGCGGCCAGCACAGATACGCAGTATTTT.

V usage is TRBV6-5 and J usage is TRBJ2-7, with D maybe TRBD2 (6 bases). Germline V gene sequence: CDR1 MNHEY, CDR2 SVGAGI. V dropped 7 bases and J dropped 2 bases, with 15 bases sitting between them. The CDR3 is 14 amino acids. The CDR3 region is CASTPEGPPYEQYF. CDR3 coding DNA: TGTGCCAGCACCCCGGAGGGACCCCCCTACGAGCAGTACTTC.

This chain links TRBV29-1 with TRBJ1-2; 12 bases fit TRBD1. CDR3 length: 15 amino acids. The ends lost 5 bases at V and 3 bases at J; junction bases unmatched: 7. Germline CDR1 reads SQVTM; CDR2 reads ANQGSEA. CDR3 bases: TGCAGCGTTCGGGACAGGGGGCGTAGTGACTATGGCTACACCTTC. Residues: CSVRDRGRSDYGYTF. Looking up the rest from reference TRBV29-1 and TRBJ1-2 gives the full variable domain: SAVISQKPSRDICQRGTSLTIQCQVDSQVTMMFWYRQQPGQSLTLIATANQGSEATYESGFVIDKFPISRPNLTFSTLTVSNMSPEDSSIYLCSVRDRGRSDYGYTFGSGTRLTVV.

The table lists this clone with a count of one. The rearrangement links TRBV6-5 to TRBJ1-1; 11 bases align to TRBD1. Per germline, CDR1 MNHEY and CDR2 SVGAGI. The CDR3 length is 15 residues. V lost 6 bases, J lost 4 bases, and 7 bases stayed unmatched. The CDR3 loop reads CASRTPGTGGTEAFF. The CDR3 DNA reads as TGTGCCAGCAGGACCCCCGGGACAGGGGGCACTGAAGCTTTCTTT.

The rearrangement links TRBV7-6 to TRBJ2-1, with 13 bases fitting TRBD2. The CDR3 runs 14 residues. Germline V gives CDR1 SGHVS, CDR2 FNYEAQ. Trimming removed 5 bases from V and 8 bases from J; junction bases left unmatched: 3. CDR3 in amino acids: CASSIGLAGDEQFF. The CDR3 DNA follows: TGTGCCAGCAGCATCGGACTAGCGGGGGATGAGCAGTTCTTC.

V and J are TRBV19 and TRBJ2-1; 8 bases match TRBD2. CDR1 is LNHDA, CDR2 SQIVND, per germline (reference sequence). V was clipped by 3 bases and J by 3 bases; unmatched bases: 7. This CDR3 has 16 amino acids. CDR3 protein: CASSIVSGKNYNEQFF. CDR3 coding DNA: TGTGCCAGTAGTATCGTTAGCGGGAAAAACTACAATGAGCAGTTCTTC.